Included here is one TCR beta chain sequence, with context. Antigen specificity is unknown. The CDR3 is 12 residues long. Trimming left V 2 bases short and J 6 bases short, with 8 bases between. Germline V CDR1 and CDR2: SGHDN, FVKESK. The source of the sample is a study of shared clonotypes between healthy human individuals. The study, taken as a whole, reports: The study generally estimated greater richness for naive than memory subsets.

Only in-frame clones appear in the TCRdb table, and some are missing; sequencing was by immunoSEQ multiplex PCR. The sample yields about 1 million clones, 70% to 80% seen once. V and J are TRBV14 and TRBJ2-7, with D maybe TRBD2 (6 bases). What was sequenced was memory CD4+ T cells sorted from blood. Subset meaning: CD45RA-negative fraction. The sequence came from a young man in good health. CDR3 protein: CASSQKTSEQYF. CDR3 nucleotide sequence: TGTGCCAGCAGCCAAAAGACTAGCGAGCAGTACTTC.